A single sample gave rise to the 5 T cell receptor beta chains below, sequenced in a study of shared clonotypes between healthy human individuals. The table came from immunoSEQ multiplex PCR; TCRdb's copy has only in-frame clones and leaves some out. The profile shows approximately 640,000 clones, 72% of them singletons. Sequenced sample: memory CD4+ T cells sorted from blood. Subset noted: CD45RA-negative fraction. The receptors derive from a woman aged 25 to 39 in good health.

The chain combines TRBV2 with TRBJ2-7, with TRBD1 matching over 7 bases. Germline-derived CDR1 and CDR2 are SNHLY and FYNNEI. The CDR3 covers 13 residues. The J segment lost 2 bases and the V segment lost 7 bases, leaving 5 bases of the junction unmatched. The CDR3 sequence is CASNRQGPYEQYF. CDR3 sequence (DNA): TGTGCCAGCAACAGACAGGGCCCCTACGAGCAGTACTTC.

The V and J genes are TRBV2 and TRBJ1-1; D uncertain. This CDR3 spans 13 amino acids. The V gene's germline CDR1 is SNHLY and CDR2 FYNNEI. V gave up 6 bases and J gave up 0 bases, with 8 bases separating them. This chain's CDR3 is CASRTQMNTEAFF. CDR3 bases: TGTGCCAGCAGAACCCAGATGAACACTGAAGCTTTCTTT.

The rearrangement links TRBV19 to TRBJ1-5; TRBD1 might be the D (6 bases). CDR3 length: 14 residues. Germline V gene lookup returns CDR1 LNHDA and CDR2 SQIVND (reference sequence). V was pared by 7 bases and J by 0 bases, with 10 bases between. The CDR3 region is CASTGASSNQPQHF. The CDR3 DNA sequence: TGTGCCAGTACGGGGGCTTCTAGCAATCAGCCCCAGCATTTT.

The chain uses TRBV5-6 and TRBJ2-3; 7 positions match TRBD1. The J segment lost 4 bases and the V segment lost 4 bases, leaving 12 bases of the junction unmatched. This CDR3 is built from 16 residues. Germline lookup yields CDR1 SGHDT and CDR2 YYEEEE. The CDR3 DNA is TGTGCCAGCAGCGGGCGACAGGGTCCTATTTCAGATACGCAGTATTTT. Its translation: CASSGRQGPISDTQYF. Variable domain in full (rest from reference TRBV5-6 and TRBJ2-3): DAGVTQSPTHLIKTRGQQVTLRCSPKSGHDTVSWYQQALGQGPQFIFQYYEEEERQRGNFPDRFSGHQFPNYSSELNVNALLLGDSALYLCASSGRQGPISDTQYFGPGTRLTVL.

The chain couples TRBV4-2 to TRBJ2-7; TRBD1 agrees at 9 bases. The CDR3 has 17 residues. Germline V CDR1 and CDR2: LGHNA, YNFKEQ. With V trimmed by 0 bases and J by 2 bases, 8 bases remained unmatched. The CDR3 coding sequence is TGTGCCAGCAGCCAAGATCAGCGGACAGGGGTCCCCTACGAGCAGTACTTC. Encoded protein: CASSQDQRTGVPYEQYF.